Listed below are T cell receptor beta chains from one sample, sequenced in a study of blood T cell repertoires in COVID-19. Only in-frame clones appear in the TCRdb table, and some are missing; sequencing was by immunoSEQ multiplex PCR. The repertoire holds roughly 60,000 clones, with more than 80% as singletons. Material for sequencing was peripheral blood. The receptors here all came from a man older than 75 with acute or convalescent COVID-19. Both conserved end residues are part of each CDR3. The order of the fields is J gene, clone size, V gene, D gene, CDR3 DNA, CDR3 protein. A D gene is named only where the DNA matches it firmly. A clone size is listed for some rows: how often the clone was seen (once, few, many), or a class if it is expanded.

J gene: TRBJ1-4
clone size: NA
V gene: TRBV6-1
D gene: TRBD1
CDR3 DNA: TGTGCCAGCAGTGAAAACCCGGGACAGGGATGGGCTAATGAAAAACTGTTTTTT
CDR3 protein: CASSENPGQGWANEKLFF

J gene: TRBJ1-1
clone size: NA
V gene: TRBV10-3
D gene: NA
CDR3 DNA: TGTGCCATCAGTGACACCGGGACACCGAACACTGAAGCTTTCTTT
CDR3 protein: CAISDTGTPNTEAFF

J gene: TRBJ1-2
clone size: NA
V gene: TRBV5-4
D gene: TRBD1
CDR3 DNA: TGTGCCAGCAGCTATAGGACAGGGAACTATGGCTACACCTTC
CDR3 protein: CASSYRTGNYGYTF

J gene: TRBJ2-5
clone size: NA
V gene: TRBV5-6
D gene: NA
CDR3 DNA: TGTGCCAGCAGCTTATCTCGAGAGACCCAGTACTTC
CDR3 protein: CASSLSRETQYF

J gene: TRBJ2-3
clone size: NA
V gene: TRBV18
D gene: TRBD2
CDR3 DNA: TGTGCCAGCTCCCTTCGGACTAGCGGGGGGGTAGATACGCAGTATTTT
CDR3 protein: CASSLRTSGGVDTQYF

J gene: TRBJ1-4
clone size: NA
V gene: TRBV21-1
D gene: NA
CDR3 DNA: TGTGCCAGCAGGGCGCCACCAGGGCCAACTAATGAAAAACTGTTTTTT
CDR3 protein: CASRAPPGPTNEKLFF

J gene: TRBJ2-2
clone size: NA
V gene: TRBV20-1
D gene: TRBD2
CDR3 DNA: TGCAGTGCTAGTAGACTAGCGGGGGACCTGAACACCGGGGAGCTGTTTTTT
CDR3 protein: CSASRLAGDLNTGELFF

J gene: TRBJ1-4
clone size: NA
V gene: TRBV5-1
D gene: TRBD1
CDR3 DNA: TGCGCCAGCAGCGCGACAGGGATTAATGAAAAACTGTTTTTT
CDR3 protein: CASSATGINEKLFF

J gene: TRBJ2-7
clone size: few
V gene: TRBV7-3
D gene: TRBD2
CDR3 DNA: TGTGCCAGCAGCCGCTCGGGGGAGGGCGAGCAGTACTTC
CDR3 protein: CASSRSGEGEQYF

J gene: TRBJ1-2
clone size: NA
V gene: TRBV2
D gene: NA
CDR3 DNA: TGTGCCAGCAGTGAACCAGGATTCTATGGCTACACCTTC
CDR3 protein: CASSEPGFYGYTF

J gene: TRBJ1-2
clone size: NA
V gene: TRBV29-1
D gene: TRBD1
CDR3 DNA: TGCAGCACACAGGGGGCCTATGGCTACACCTTC
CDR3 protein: CSTQGAYGYTF

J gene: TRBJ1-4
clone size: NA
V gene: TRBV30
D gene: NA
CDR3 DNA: TGTGCCTGGAGGGAAGGGGCGTCTGAAAAACTGTTTTTT
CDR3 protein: CAWREGASEKLFF

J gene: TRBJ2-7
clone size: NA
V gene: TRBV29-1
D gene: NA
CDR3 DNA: TGCAGCGTTGAAGGCGGGGGCGGCTCCTACGAGCAGTACTTC
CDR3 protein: CSVEGGGGSYEQYF

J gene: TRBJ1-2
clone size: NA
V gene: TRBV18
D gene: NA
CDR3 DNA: TGTGCCAGCTCACCACCGGATGCCAGATTCGGGTATGGCTACACCTTC
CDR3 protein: CASSPPDARFGYGYTF

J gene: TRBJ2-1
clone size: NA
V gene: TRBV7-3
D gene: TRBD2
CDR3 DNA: TGTGCCAGCAGCTCCGAGCGGGGGGCGTGGAATGAGCAGTTCTTC
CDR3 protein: CASSSERGAWNEQFF

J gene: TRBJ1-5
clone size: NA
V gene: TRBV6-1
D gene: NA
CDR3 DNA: TGTGCCAGCAGTGAATATGGGGCCAATCAGCCCCAGCATTTT
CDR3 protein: CASSEYGANQPQHF

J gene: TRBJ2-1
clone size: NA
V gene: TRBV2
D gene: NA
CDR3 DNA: TGTGCCAGCAGTGAATTGCGGGGTGCCTACAATGAGCAGTTCTTC
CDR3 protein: CASSELRGAYNEQFF

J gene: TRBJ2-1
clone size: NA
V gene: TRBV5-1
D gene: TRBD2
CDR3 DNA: TGCGCCAGCAGCTTGGTAGCGGGGGGGGATAACCTTGAGCAGTTCTTC
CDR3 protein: CASSLVAGGDNLEQFF

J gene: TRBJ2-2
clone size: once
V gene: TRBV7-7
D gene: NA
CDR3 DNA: TGTGCTAGCAGCTTGGCCACGACAGGGAACACCGGGGAGCTGTTTTTT
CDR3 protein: CASSLATTGNTGELFF

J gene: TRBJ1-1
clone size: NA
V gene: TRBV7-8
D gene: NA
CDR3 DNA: TGTGCCAGCAGCTTAGCCCCAGGGCCCACTGAAGCTTTCTTT
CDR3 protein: CASSLAPGPTEAFF

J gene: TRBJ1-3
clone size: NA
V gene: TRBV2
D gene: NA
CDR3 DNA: TGTGCCAGCTCCAAAGACAGGAGAGCAGGAAACACCATATATTTT
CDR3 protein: CASSKDRRAGNTIYF

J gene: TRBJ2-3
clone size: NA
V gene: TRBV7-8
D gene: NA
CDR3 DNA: TGTGCCAGCAGCCGTCGCGGGGCCGATACGCAGTATTTT
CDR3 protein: CASSRRGADTQYF

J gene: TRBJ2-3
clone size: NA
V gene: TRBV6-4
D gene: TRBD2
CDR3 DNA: TGTGCCAACCGAGGAGAAGTACTAGCGTCCCTCGGGAATACGCAGTATTTT
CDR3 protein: CANRGEVLASLGNTQYF

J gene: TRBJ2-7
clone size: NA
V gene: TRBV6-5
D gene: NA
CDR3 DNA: TGTGCCAGCAGTTACTTCCGGGGCTACGAGCAGTACTTC
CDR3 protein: CASSYFRGYEQYF

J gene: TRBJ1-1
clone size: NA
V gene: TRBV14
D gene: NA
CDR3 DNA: TGTGCCAGCAGCCCTGTGTCGGAAGCTTTCTTT
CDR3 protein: CASSPVSEAFF

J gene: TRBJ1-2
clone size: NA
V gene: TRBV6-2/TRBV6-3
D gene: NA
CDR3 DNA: TGTGCCAGCAGTTACGGTACGACAGTTAAATATGGCTACACCTTC
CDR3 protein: CASSYGTTVKYGYTF

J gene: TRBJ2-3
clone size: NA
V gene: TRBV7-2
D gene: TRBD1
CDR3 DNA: TGTGCCAGCAGCCCGAACAGGGGGTCCACAGATACGCAGTATTTT
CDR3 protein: CASSPNRGSTDTQYF

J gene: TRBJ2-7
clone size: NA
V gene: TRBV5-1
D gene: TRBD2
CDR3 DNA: TGCGCCAGCAGCTTGGATGGGACTAGGCTTCACGAGCAGTACTTC
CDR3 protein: CASSLDGTRLHEQYF

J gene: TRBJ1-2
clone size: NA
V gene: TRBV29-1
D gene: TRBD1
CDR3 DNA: TGCAGCGGAAGTTCCGGCAGGGGGATGGATGGCTACACCTTC
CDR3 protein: CSGSSGRGMDGYTF

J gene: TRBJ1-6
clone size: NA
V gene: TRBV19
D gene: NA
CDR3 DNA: TGTGCCAGTCTCGGGACAACGAATTCACCCCTCCACTTT
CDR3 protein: CASLGTTNSPLHF

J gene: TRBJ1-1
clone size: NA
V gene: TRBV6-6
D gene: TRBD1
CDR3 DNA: TGTGCCAGCAGTTTCGAACAGGGGCTCGGCACTGAAGCTTTCTTT
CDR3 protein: CASSFEQGLGTEAFF

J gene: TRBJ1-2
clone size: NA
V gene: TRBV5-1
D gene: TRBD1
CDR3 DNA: TGCGCCAGCAGCTTGTTGGGACAGGGCTATGGCTACACCTTC
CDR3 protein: CASSLLGQGYGYTF

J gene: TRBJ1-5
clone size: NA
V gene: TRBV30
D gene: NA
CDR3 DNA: TGTGCCTGGAGTGTAAGGGGTCAGGGGCTGCAGCCCCAGCATTTT
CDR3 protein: CAWSVRGQGLQPQHF

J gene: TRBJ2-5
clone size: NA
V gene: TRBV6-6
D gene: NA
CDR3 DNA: TGTGCCAGCAGTTACTCGGGGCGGAACCAAGAGACCCAGTACTTC
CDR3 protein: CASSYSGRNQETQYF

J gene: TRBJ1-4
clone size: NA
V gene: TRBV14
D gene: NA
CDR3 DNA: TGTGCCAGCAGCCAAGAATTGGCGGGAAGTAATGAAAAACTGTTTTTT
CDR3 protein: CASSQELAGSNEKLFF

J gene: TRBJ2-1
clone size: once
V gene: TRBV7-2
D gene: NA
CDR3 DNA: TGTGCCAGCAGCCGGTCCGTTGAGCAGTTCTTC
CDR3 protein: CASSRSVEQFF

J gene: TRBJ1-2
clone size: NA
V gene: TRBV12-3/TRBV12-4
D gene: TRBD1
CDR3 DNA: TGTGCCAGCAGTATCGGGACAGGCTATGGCTACACCTTC
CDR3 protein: CASSIGTGYGYTF

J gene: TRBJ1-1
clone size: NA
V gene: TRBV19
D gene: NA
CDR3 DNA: TGTGCCAGTAGTATAAATAGTCAGGGCGGCACTGAAGCTTTCTTT
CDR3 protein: CASSINSQGGTEAFF

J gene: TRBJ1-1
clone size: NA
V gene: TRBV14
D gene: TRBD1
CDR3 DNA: TGTGCCAGCAGCCAGGACCTAGGGACAGGGTGGAAGATGAACACTGAAGCTTTCTTT
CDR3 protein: CASSQDLGTGWKMNTEAFF

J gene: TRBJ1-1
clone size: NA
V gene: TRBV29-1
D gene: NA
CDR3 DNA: TGCAGCGTGTCCCCGGGGGGCGGCACTGAAGCTTTCTTT
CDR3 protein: CSVSPGGGTEAFF

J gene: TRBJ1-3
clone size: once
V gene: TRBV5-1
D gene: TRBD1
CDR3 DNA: TGCGCCAGCAGCGCCGGACAGGGGACAGGTGGAAACACCATATATTTT
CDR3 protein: CASSAGQGTGGNTIYF

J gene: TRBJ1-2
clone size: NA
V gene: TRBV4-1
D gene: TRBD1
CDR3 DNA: TGCGCCAGCAGCCAAGACTCGAGGGGGCCAGTGTCGTACTATGGCTACACCTTC
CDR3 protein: CASSQDSRGPVSYYGYTF

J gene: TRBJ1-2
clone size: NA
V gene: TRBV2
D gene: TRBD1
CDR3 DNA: TGTGCCAGCATTTCGGGGGACAGCGAAAGAGGCTACACCTTC
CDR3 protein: CASISGDSERGYTF

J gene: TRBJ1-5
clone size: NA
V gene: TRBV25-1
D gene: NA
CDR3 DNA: TGTGCCAGTTCGAGGGCAGGTAGCAATCAGCCCCAGCATTTT
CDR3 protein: CASSRAGSNQPQHF

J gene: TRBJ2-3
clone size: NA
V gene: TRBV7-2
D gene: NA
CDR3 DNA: TGTGCCAGCAGCTCAACAGGGTTTAGCACAGATACGCAGTATTTT
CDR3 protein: CASSSTGFSTDTQYF

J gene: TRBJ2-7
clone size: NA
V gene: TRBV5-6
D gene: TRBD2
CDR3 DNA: TGTGCCAGCAGCCCCACCTCAGCGGCGGGGGACTACGAGCAGTACTTC
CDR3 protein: CASSPTSAAGDYEQYF

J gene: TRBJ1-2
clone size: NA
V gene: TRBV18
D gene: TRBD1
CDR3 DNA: TGTGCCAGCTCACCGACGGGACAGGCGCACATGGCTGGCTACACCTTC
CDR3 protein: CASSPTGQAHMAGYTF

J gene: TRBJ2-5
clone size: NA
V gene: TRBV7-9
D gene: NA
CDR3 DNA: TGTGCCAGCAGCGTACACAGGGGAGGAGAGACCCAGTACTTC
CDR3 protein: CASSVHRGGETQYF

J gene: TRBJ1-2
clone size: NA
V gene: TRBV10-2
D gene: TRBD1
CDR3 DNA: TGCGCCAGCGAGGCCGGACGACAGGGAGGAAACTATGGCTACACCTTC
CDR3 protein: CASEAGRQGGNYGYTF

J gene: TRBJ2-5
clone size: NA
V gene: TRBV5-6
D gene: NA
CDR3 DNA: TGTGCCAGCAGCTTTGAGGCTCAGCCAGAGACCCAGTACTTC
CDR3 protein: CASSFEAQPETQYF

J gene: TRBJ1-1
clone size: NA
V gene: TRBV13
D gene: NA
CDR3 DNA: TGTGCCAGCAGCCCCCGGGTCAGTTTGAGCACTGAAGCTTTCTTT
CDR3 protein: CASSPRVSLSTEAFF

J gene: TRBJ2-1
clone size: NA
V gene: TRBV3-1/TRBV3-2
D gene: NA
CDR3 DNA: TGTGCCAGCAGCCAAGATCCCGGCTCCTACAATGAGCAGTTCTTC
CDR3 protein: CASSQDPGSYNEQFF

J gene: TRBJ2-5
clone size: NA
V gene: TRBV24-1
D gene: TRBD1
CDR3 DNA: TGTGCCACCAGAGGGACAGGTGAAGAGACCCAGTACTTC
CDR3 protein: CATRGTGEETQYF

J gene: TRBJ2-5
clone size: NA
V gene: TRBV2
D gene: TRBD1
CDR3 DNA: TGTGCCAGCAGTGAAGCTGGACAGGGGAAGACCCAGTACTTC
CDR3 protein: CASSEAGQGKTQYF

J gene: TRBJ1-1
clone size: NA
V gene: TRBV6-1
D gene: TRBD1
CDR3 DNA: TGTGCCAGCAGTGAAGCGGTCCGGTTTGGGACAGGCAGGAACACTGAAGCTTTCTTT
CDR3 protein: CASSEAVRFGTGRNTEAFF